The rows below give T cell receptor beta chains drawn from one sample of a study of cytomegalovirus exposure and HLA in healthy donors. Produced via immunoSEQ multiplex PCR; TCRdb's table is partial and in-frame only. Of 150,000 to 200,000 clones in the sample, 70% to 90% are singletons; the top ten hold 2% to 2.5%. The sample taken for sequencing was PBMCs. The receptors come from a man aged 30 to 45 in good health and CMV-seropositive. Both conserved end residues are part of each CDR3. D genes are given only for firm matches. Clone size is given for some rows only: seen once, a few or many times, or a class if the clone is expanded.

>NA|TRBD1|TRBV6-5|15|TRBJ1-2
CASRRRGQTNYGYTF
TGTGCCAGCAGACGGAGGGGACAGACGAACTATGGCTACACCTTC
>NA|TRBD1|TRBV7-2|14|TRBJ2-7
CASSTGTGPYEQYF
TGTGCCAGCAGCACCGGGACAGGGCCTTACGAGCAGTACTTC
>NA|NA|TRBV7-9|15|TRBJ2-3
CASSLPGLLADTQYF
TGTGCCAGCAGCTTACCGGGACTTCTAGCAGATACGCAGTATTTT
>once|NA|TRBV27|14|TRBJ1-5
CASGLVGGGVSQHF
TGTGCCAGCGGGTTGGTCGGGGGTGGGGTGTCCCAGCATTTT
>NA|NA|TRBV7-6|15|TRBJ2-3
CASSPLATSTDTQYF
TGTGCCAGCAGCCCCCTTGCTACCAGCACAGATACGCAGTATTTT
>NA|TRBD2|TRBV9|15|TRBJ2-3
CASSVSGGAGDTQYF
TGTGCCAGCAGCGTTAGCGGGGGGGCAGGAGATACGCAGTATTTT
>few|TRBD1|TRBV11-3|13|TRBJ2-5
CASSLGQKETQYF
TGTGCCAGCAGCTTGGGACAGAAAGAGACCCAGTACTTC
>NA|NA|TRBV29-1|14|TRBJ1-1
CSVEVPREGSEAFF
TGCAGCGTTGAAGTCCCCAGGGAGGGGTCTGAAGCTTTCTTT
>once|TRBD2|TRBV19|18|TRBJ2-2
CASSIGLAGGQNTGELFF
TGTGCCAGTAGTATAGGACTAGCGGGGGGTCAGAACACCGGGGAGCTGTTTTTT
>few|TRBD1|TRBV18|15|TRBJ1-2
CASSPNRGLNYGYTF
TGTGCCAGCTCACCAAACAGGGGTTTAAACTATGGCTACACCTTC
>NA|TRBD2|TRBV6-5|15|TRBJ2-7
CASRTGGGRSYEQYF
TGTGCCAGCAGGACGGGAGGGGGGAGGTCCTACGAGCAGTACTTC
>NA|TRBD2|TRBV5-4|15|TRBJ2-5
CASRLWGLHEETQYF
TGTGCCAGCAGGCTCTGGGGACTACATGAAGAGACCCAGTACTTC
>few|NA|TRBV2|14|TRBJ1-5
CASSDRQLNQPQHF
TGTGCCAGCAGTGACAGGCAGCTGAATCAGCCCCAGCATTTT
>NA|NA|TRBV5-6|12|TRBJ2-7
CASSPGGYEQYF
TGTGCCAGCAGCCCCGGAGGGTACGAGCAGTACTTC
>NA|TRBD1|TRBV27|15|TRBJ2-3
CASSLWTGGWDTQYF
TGTGCCAGCAGTTTATGGACAGGGGGCTGGGATACGCAGTATTTT
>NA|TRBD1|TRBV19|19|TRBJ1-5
CASSAQSDRVGSSNQPQHF
TGTGCCAGTAGTGCCCAATCTGACAGGGTTGGCTCTAGCAATCAGCCCCAGCATTTT
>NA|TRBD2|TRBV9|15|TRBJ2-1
CASSVERGPYNEQFF
TGTGCCAGCAGCGTAGAGCGGGGTCCTTACAATGAGCAGTTCTTC
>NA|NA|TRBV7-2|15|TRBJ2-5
CASSLAAVPGETQYF
TGTGCCAGCAGCTTAGCCGCGGTCCCCGGGGAGACCCAGTACTTC
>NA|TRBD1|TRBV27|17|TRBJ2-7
CASSYPSTGAISYEQYF
TGTGCCAGCAGTTACCCCTCGACAGGGGCCATCTCCTACGAGCAGTACTTC
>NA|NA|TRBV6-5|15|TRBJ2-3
CASSYSATLTDTQYF
TGTGCCAGCAGTTACTCCGCGACACTCACAGATACGCAGTATTTT
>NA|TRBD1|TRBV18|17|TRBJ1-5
CASSPSNGQVSNQPQHF
TGTGCCAGCTCACCATCGAACGGACAGGTGAGCAATCAGCCCCAGCATTTT
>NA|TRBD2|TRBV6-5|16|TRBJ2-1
CASSYRWAGGDNEQFF
TGTGCCAGCAGTTACCGTTGGGCGGGGGGGGACAATGAGCAGTTCTTC
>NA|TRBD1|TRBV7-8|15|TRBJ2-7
CASSTTGQGTYEQYF
TGTGCCAGCAGCACTACGGGACAGGGGACCTACGAGCAGTACTTC
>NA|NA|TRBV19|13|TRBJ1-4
CASTGLAREKLFF
TGTGCCAGTACGGGTTTAGCAAGAGAAAAACTGTTTTTT
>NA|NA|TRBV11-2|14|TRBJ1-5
CASSFQGGAGLQHF
TGTGCCAGCAGCTTCCAAGGGGGAGCGGGATTGCAGCATTTT
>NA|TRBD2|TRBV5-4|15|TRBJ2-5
CASSSRTSQLETQYF
TGTGCCAGCAGCTCCCGGACTAGTCAGTTGGAGACCCAGTACTTC
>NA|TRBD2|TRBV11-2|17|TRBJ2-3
CASSLETSAATTDTQYF
TGTGCCAGCAGCTTAGAAACTAGCGCGGCTACCACAGATACGCAGTATTTT